These 16 T cell receptor beta chains were sequenced from one sample in a study of T cells after yellow fever vaccination. A single record per CDR3 protein comes from TCRdb applying MiXCR to the 5' RACE reads. The data show roughly 320,000 distinct CDR3 sequences, about 10% seen once. This material consisted of CD4+ T cells sorted from PBMCs, taken 45 days after the yellow fever booster vaccination. The receptor source for this set is a man younger than 30 who received the YFV17D yellow fever vaccine.

The table lists this clonotype with many counts. The V and J genes are TRBV6-5 and TRBJ1-3; no definite D call. Trimming removed 2 bases from V and 0 bases from J, with 14 bases in between. This CDR3 has 17 amino acids. Germline V gene sequence: CDR1 MNHEY, CDR2 SVGAGI. The CDR3 DNA reads TGTGCCAGCAGTTACCTGGAGGAGTACTTCTCTGGAAACACCATATATTTT. Its protein product is CASSYLEEYFSGNTIYF.

This clonotype was counted between two and nine times. The gene calls are TRBV6-1 and TRBJ1-2; 7 bases are a match to TRBD1. V was clipped by 4 bases and J by 3 bases; unmatched bases: 5. Per the germline V gene, CDR1 is MNHNS and CDR2 is SASEGT. There are 14 residues in the CDR3. The CDR3 nucleotides read TGTGCCAGCAGTGTCGACAGGGTAGACTATGGCTACACCTTC. This translates into CASSVDRVDYGYTF.

The rearrangement joins TRBV12-3 or TRBV12-4 to TRBJ1-4; D uncertain. The CDR3 loop spans 14 amino acids. V gave up 5 bases and J gave up 4 bases, with 11 bases separating them. The CDR3 protein is CASSPRAINEKLFF. Written as DNA, the CDR3 is TGTGCCAGCAGTCCCCGGGCGATTAATGAAAAACTGTTTTTT.

This rearrangement joins TRBV7-2 to TRBJ2-2, with TRBD1 matching 11 bases. The CDR3 sequence is 15 residues long. V shed 6 bases, J shed 8 bases, and the junction held 8 bases outside the gene matches. Germline loops: CDR1 SGHTA, CDR2 FQGNSA. The CDR3 protein is CASRIGQGARGELFF. CDR3 DNA sequence: TGTGCCAGCAGAATTGGACAGGGGGCAAGAGGGGAGCTGTTTTTT. The complete variable domain, with remaining parts taken from reference TRBV7-2 and TRBJ2-2, reads GAGVSQSPSNKVTEKGKDVELRCDPISGHTALYWYRQSLGQGLEFLIYFQGNSAPDKSGLPSDRFSAERTGGSVSTLTIQRTQQEDSAVYLCASRIGQGARGELFFGEGSRLTVL.

This clonotype was seen a handful of times. Mismatch with germline at one junction end may stem from a read error. The rearrangement links TRBV9 to TRBJ2-3; 10 bases agree with TRBD1. The CDR3 runs to 15 residues. Germline assignment: CDR1 SGDLS and CDR2 YYNGEE. CDR3 protein: CASSQQGQGTDMQYF. CDR3 sequence (DNA): TGTGCCAGCAGCCAGCAGGGACAGGGGACAGATATGCAGTATTTT.

In this sample, this clonotype turned up many times. The CDR3 region is CASARLGTETQYF. DNA of the CDR3: TGCGCCAGCGCCCGGCTGGGAACAGAGACCCAGTACTTC. The chain recombines TRBV4-1 with TRBJ2-5; D uncertain. Trimming took off 8 bases at V and 4 bases at J, with 14 bases between the two ends. Germline CDR1 is MGHRA and CDR2 is YSYEKL. This CDR3 spans 13 amino acids.

This clonotype showed up just a few times. V usage is TRBV7-2 and J usage is TRBJ2-5, with TRBD2 matching over 14 bases. The junction had 4 bases not matched to a gene; V was cut back by 6 bases and J by 4 bases. Germline loops: CDR1 SGHTA, CDR2 FQGNSA. This CDR3 has 15 amino acids. CDR3 sequence: CASRSGLAGGETQYF. The DNA for the CDR3 is TGTGCCAGCAGATCTGGACTAGCGGGGGGAGAGACCCAGTACTTC.

This clonotype was observed at least ten times. The chain recombines TRBV11-2 with TRBJ2-5, with unresolved D. Per the germline V gene, CDR1 is SGHAT and CDR2 is FQNNGV. V was clipped by 1 base and J by 7 bases, with 13 bases between them. The CDR3 covers 14 residues. CDR3 in DNA: TGTGCCAGCAGCTTAGGAAGGCAGATCGGGACCCAGTACTTC. Translated, it gives CASSLGRQIGTQYF.

The J gene is TRBJ2-7, the V gene TRBV7-3, with D tentatively TRBD1 or TRBD2 (5 bases each). Deletions cut 5 bases from V and 3 bases from J, with 11 bases between. CDR3 length: 13 amino acids. Germline CDR1 SGHTA, CDR2 FQGTGA. CDR3 DNA sequence: TGTGCCAGCAGCCGGGACGGAGGCTACGAGCAGTACTTC. Residues: CASSRDGGYEQYF.

The chain links TRBV21-1 to TRBJ2-1; the table calls TRBD2, which could not be checked here. TRBV21-1 is designated a pseudogene. This CDR3 is 13 amino acids long. In DNA, the CDR3 is TGTGCCAGAGCCGGGCCTCCCTGGGGTGAGCAGTTCTTC. It translates to CARAGPPWGEQFF.

This clonotype was seen at least ten times. This CDR3 reads CASSLERGTEAFF. CDR3 sequence (DNA): TGTGCCAGCAGCTTGGAGAGGGGCACTGAAGCTTTCTTT. The chain uses TRBV5-6 and TRBJ1-1; D is possibly TRBD1 (5 bases). Germline V CDR1 and CDR2: SGHDT, YYEEEE. Trimming took 0 bases from V and 4 from J, leaving 7 bases between them. This CDR3 has 13 amino acids.

This clonotype appeared many times. The V gene is TRBV7-3, the J gene TRBJ2-3; possibly TRBD2 for D (7 bases). Deletions cut 4 bases from V and 3 bases from J, with 17 bases between. Looked up from germline, CDR1 is SGHTA and CDR2 is FQGTGA. CDR3 length equals 16 residues. In DNA form, the CDR3 reads TGTGCCAGCAGCTCCTGGGGGGGCGGGTCTACAGATACGCAGTATTTT. Translated: CASSSWGGGSTDTQYF.

The chain combines TRBV5-1 with TRBJ1-2; 7 bases match TRBD1. Trimming removed 3 bases from V and 3 bases from J; junction bases left unmatched: 8. CDR3 length: 15 amino acids. In germline, CDR1 is SGHRS, CDR2 YFSETQ. This CDR3 is CASSWTAGGDYGYTF. As DNA, the CDR3 is TGCGCCAGCAGCTGGACGGCAGGGGGTGACTATGGCTACACCTTC.

The chain couples TRBV15 to TRBJ2-5, with D tentatively TRBD1 (5 bases). Trimming stripped 1 base from V and 1 base from J, with 7 bases between. The CDR3 covers 14 residues. Germline loops: CDR1 LNHNV, CDR2 YYDKDF (reference sequence). Here the CDR3 reads CATSRATAQETQYF. The DNA for the CDR3 is TGTGCCACCAGCAGAGCGACAGCCCAAGAGACCCAGTACTTC.

This clonotype turned up a few times. The rearrangement uses TRBV11-2 and TRBJ1-1, with a possible D match to TRBD1 (6 bases). This CDR3 spans 13 amino acids. CDR1 SGHAT and CDR2 FQNNGV come from the germline V gene. The V end lost 0 bases, the J end lost 12 bases, and 14 bases lay between the germline ends. CDR3 in amino acids: CASSLDREGVTFF. The CDR3 DNA sequence: TGTGCCAGCAGCTTAGATCGGGAGGGGGTAACTTTCTTT.

This clonotype was seen more than once but under ten times. The chain is built from TRBV29-1 and TRBJ2-3, with a tentative D call TRBD2 (5 bases). In germline, CDR1 is SQVTM, CDR2 ANQGSEA. This CDR3 comprises 12 residues. V lost 4 bases to trimming and J lost 2 bases, with 7 bases between them. CDR3 bases: TGCAGCGTTGGGACTTACACAGATACGCAGTATTTT. This translates into CSVGTYTDTQYF.